This T cell receptor beta chain came from a study of T-cell reconstitution after alpha-beta-depleted transplantation in children. This clonotype was counted a few times. Unique molecular identifiers were incorporated into the prepared TCRbeta library. TCRdb analysed the PCR reads with MiXCR anew, one entry per CDR3 protein. The sample has under 450,000 distinct CDR3 sequences; approximately 12% are singletons. After removal of 4 bases from V and 3 bases from J, the junction contained 3 bases not matched to a gene. The CDR3 is 13 residues long. Looked up from germline, CDR1 is SGHTA and CDR2 is FQGTGA.

This clonotype originated in a human donor who donated a stem cell graft to a child with Fanconi anemia. This rearrangement joins TRBV7-3 to TRBJ2-7; 7 nucleotides match TRBD1. The source was PBMCs, collected from the stem cell graft. CDR3 residues: CASSSAGGYEQYF. DNA for the CDR3: TGTGCCAGCAGCTCCGCAGGGGGCTACGAGCAGTACTTC.